This T cell receptor (beta chain) was identified during a study of regulatory T cells in long-lasting Graves disease. Study results and caveats: Patients whose Graves' disease persisted exhibited lower TCR diversity than those newly diagnosed. Whereas new patients shared 950 to 1,000 public clonotypes, persistent patients shared more, at approximately 2,700.

Sequencing libraries for TCR beta were prepared with iRepertoire HTBI primers and Arm-PCR of CDR3 regions. TCRdb processed the multiplex PCR reads anew with MiXCR; each CDR3 protein has one entry. The data show around 400,000 distinct CDR3 sequences, about a quarter seen once. At least ten counts were recorded for this clonotype. Its antigen is not known. The V end was cut by 6 bases, the J end by 2 bases, with 11 bases between. The CDR3 is made up of 14 amino acids. Germline-derived CDR1 and CDR2 are MDHEN and SYDVKM. Time point meaning: persistent/refractory GD, antithyroid drugs over 5 years with positive TRAb. The TCR library was made from RNA that had been extracted from PBMCs in TRIzol. Patients came from an endocrinology department in Xi'an, China.

The gene calls are TRBV28 and TRBJ1-3; maybe TRBD1 (5 bases). This specimen consisted of peripheral blood mononuclear cells (PBMCs), obtained when the disease was refractory, from a patient treated with antithyroid drugs. The TCR originated in a female donor with Graves disease. CDR3 in amino acids: CASRLAGAGNTIYF. The CDR3 DNA reads as TGTGCCAGCAGACTCGCGGGGGCTGGAAACACCATATATTTT.